Described below is a single TCR beta chain sequence and its context. Which antigen it targets is not known. One base away there is no much larger clone; base qualities are not given. These data are taken from a study of blood T cells in healthy people across ages (dated by TCRdb to 2015 to 2017). Notes on the research overall: In model experiments, template switching captured about one uniquely barcoded TCR beta cDNA molecule for every two T cells. To track age-related changes in TCR beta repertoire diversity, the study relied on deep sequencing normalized with unique cDNA molecular identifiers. Donors were grouped into four age groups: young (average approximately 16 years), middle-aged (roughly 40), aged (62) and long-lived (about 90). To avoid experimental bias, donors of different ages were randomly spread across the sequencing lanes. For two donors (one aged 18 to 30 and one aged 80 or older), the study analyzed two additional independent replicas of 1 million unique cDNA reads from the same blood draw.

The investigation overall reported the following: Observed TCR beta diversity per million T cells fell roughly linearly with age, and a significant reduction was already apparent by age about 43. There was a strong correlation between observed TCR beta diversity and the percentage of naive T cells measured by flow cytometry. Conclusive comparison of naive and antigen-experienced compartments was prevented by the profiling of bulk unsorted PBMCs. The CMV infection status of donors was not known, potentially confounding age-related changes in expanded clonotypes. Estimates of total diversity based on one million sequenced T cells were regarded as lower bounds and as underestimates. Compared with the aged group, the long-lived group had more naive CD4+ T cells, fewer expanded clones and increased TCR diversity, a pattern suggesting age selection.

Trimming costs V 0 bases and J 9 bases, and their ends lie 8 bases apart. The CDR3 holds 12 amino acids from the cysteine to the phenylalanine. This entry keeps only the CDR3 DNA: 36 bases, framed from base 1. The germline V gene sets CDR1 to MNHEY and CDR2 to SVGAGI. Library method: 5' RACE. The instrument was an Illumina HiSeq 2500. A second PCR of about 6 to 11 cycles was performed with a sample-barcoded 5' primer and a J-beta primer mix. Each TCR beta cDNA molecule received a unique molecular identifier from a template-switch 5' adaptor carrying 12 random nucleotides. Each sample yielded at least 3 million CDR3-containing paired-end reads. The Mint cDNA synthesis kit, primed by a TRBC-specific oligonucleotide, was used to synthesize first-strand cDNA from all RNA. After uracil-DNA glycosylase treatment, a first 18-cycle PCR used universal primers M1SS and BC2_uni_R on all cDNA. In the source study's methods: Normalization of each sample was performed by random selection of 1 million high-quality reads, each carrying a distinct molecular identifier. Reads with shared molecular identifiers were discarded instead of being binned into consensus sequences. MiTCR, with a Q25 quality threshold and the strictest error-elimination algorithm, was used for CDR3 identification, clonotype clustering and error correction. Lower-bound total TCR beta diversity was estimated with a nonparametric unseen species model using Euler transformation. TCRdb trimmed the raw reads at Q25, called clones with MiXCR and kept productive beta chains. A single entry per CDR3 protein holds the most common genes and DNA from its merged rows. TCRdb's processing, not the authors', yielded these V and J calls. Present in this sample are about 1.4 million distinct CDR3 sequences, 55% to 75% of which were seen just once. The ten largest make up roughly 6.3% of the sample.

Donors were 40 or so systemically healthy Caucasian individuals from Russia aged roughly 6 to 90 years. Around 10 milliliters of peripheral blood were drawn from each donor into EDTA-treated Vacutainer tubes. Ficoll-Paque density-gradient centrifugation was used to isolate PBMCs, with at least 6 million per sample. Total RNA, at least 5 micrograms per sample, was extracted from PBMCs with Trizol reagent. The percentages of naive CD45RAhigh/CD27high T cells were determined by flow cytometry on a PBMC aliquot from every donor. The TCR sequence derives from a man aged 18-30 years in good health. Sequencing used blood. This sequence uses TRBV6-5 and TRBJ1-1; a tentative D match to TRBD1 spans 5 bases. The DNA reads as follows: TGTGCCAGCAGTTACTCCGGGACTAAAGCTTTCTTT. Its coded protein is CASSYSGTKAFF.